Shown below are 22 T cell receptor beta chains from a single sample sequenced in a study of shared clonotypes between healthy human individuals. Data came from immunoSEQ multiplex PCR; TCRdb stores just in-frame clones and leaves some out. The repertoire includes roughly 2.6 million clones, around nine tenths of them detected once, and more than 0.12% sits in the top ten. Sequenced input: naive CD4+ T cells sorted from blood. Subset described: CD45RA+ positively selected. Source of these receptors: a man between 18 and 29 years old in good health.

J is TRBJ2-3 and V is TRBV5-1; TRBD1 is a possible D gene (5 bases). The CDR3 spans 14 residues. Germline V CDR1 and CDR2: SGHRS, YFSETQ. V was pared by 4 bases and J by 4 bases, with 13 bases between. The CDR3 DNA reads TGCGCCAGCAGCCCTGCTCAGGGTGCAGATACGCAGTATTTT. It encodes CASSPAQGADTQYF.

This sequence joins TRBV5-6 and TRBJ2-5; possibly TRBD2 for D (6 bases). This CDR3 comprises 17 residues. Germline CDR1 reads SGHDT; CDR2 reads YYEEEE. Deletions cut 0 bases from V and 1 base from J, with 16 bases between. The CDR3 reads CASSLVGGAGIQETQYF. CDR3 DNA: TGTGCCAGCAGCTTGGTGGGCGGGGCAGGGATCCAAGAGACCCAGTACTTC.

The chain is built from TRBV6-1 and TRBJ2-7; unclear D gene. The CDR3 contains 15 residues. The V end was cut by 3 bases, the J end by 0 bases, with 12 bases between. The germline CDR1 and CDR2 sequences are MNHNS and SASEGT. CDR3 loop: CASSDLSNFSYEQYF. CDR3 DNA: TGTGCCAGCAGTGATTTGAGCAATTTCTCCTACGAGCAGTACTTC.

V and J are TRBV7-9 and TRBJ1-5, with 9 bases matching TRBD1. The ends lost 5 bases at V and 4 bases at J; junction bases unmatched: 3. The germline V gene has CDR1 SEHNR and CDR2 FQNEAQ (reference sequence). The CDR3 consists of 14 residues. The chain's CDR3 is CASSAGTGNQPQHF. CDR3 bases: TGTGCCAGCAGCGCCGGGACAGGGAATCAGCCCCAGCATTTT.

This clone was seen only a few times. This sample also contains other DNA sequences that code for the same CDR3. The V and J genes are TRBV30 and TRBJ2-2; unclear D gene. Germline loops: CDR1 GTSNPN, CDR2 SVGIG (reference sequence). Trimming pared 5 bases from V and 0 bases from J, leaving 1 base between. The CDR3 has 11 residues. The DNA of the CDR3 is TGTGCCTGGGCGAACACCGGGGAGCTGTTTTTT. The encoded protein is CAWANTGELFF.

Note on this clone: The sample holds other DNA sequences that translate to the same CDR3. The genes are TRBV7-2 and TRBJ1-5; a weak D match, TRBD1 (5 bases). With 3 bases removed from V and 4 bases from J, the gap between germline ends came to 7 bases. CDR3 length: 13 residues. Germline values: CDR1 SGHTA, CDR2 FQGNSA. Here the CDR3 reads CASSFGGNQPQHF. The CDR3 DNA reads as TGTGCCAGCAGCTTCGGGGGGAATCAGCCCCAGCATTTT. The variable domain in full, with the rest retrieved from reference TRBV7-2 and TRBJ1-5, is GAGVSQSPSNKVTEKGKDVELRCDPISGHTALYWYRQSLGQGLEFLIYFQGNSAPDKSGLPSDRFSAERTGGSVSTLTIQRTQQEDSAVYLCASSFGGNQPQHFGDGTRLSIL.

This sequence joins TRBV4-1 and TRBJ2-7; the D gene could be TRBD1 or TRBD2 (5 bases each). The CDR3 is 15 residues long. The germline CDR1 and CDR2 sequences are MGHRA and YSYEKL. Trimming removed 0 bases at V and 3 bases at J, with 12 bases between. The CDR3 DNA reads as TGCGCCAGCAGCCAAGATTGGGGACCTCGCTACGAGCAGTACTTC. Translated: CASSQDWGPRYEQYF.

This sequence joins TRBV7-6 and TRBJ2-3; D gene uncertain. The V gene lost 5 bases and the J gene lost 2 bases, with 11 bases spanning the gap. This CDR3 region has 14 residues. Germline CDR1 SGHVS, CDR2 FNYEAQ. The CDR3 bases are TGTGCCAGCAGCGTAATGGTGGACACAGATACGCAGTATTTT. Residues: CASSVMVDTDTQYF.

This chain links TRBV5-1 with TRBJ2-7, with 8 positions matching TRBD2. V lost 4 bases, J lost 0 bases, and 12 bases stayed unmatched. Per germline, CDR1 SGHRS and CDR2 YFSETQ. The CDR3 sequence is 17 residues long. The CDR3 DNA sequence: TGCGCCAGCAGCCCCGGTGGCGCGGGGGGATTCTCCTACGAGCAGTACTTC. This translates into CASSPGGAGGFSYEQYF.

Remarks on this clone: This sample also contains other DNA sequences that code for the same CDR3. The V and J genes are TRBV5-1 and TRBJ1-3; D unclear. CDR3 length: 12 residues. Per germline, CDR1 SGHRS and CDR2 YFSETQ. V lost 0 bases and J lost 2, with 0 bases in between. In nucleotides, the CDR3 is TGCGCCAGCAGCTTGGCTGGAAACACCATATATTTT. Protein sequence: CASSLAGNTIYF.

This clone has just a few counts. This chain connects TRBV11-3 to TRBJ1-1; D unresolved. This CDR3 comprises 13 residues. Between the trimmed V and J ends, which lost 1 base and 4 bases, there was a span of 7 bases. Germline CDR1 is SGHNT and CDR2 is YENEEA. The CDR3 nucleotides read TGTGCCAGCAGCTTAGTCTATAGCACTGAAGCTTTCTTT. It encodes CASSLVYSTEAFF.

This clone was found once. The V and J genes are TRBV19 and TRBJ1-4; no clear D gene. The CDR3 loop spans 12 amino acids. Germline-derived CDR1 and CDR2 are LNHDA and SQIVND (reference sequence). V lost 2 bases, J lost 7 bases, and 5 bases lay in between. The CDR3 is CASSISREKLFF. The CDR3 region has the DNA TGTGCCAGTAGTATATCTCGTGAAAAACTGTTTTTT.

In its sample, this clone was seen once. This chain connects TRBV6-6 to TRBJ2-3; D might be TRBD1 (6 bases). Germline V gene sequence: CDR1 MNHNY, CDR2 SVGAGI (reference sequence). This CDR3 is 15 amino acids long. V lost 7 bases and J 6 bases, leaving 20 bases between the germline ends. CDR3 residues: CASTEGGTGIDTQYF. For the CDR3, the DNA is TGTGCCAGCACCGAAGGGGGAACAGGGATCGATACGCAGTATTTT.

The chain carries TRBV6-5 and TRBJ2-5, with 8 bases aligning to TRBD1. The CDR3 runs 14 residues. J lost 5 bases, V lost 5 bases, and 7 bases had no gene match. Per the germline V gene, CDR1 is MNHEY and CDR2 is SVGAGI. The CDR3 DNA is TGTGCCAGCAGTCGTTCAGGGGGCTGGGAGACCCAGTACTTC. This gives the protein CASSRSGGWETQYF.

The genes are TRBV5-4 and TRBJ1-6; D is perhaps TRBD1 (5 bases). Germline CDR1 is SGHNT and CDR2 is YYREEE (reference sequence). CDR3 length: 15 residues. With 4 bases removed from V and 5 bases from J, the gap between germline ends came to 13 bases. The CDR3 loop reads CASSALDRDNSPLHF. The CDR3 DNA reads TGTGCCAGCAGCGCTCTTGACAGAGATAATTCACCCCTCCACTTT.

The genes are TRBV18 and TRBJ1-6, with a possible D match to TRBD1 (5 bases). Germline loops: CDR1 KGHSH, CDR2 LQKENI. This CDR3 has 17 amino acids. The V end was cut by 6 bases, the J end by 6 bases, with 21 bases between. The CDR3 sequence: CASSRFPPQGVNSPLHF. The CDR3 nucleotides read TGTGCCAGCTCGCGCTTTCCGCCCCAGGGAGTTAATTCACCCCTCCACTTT.

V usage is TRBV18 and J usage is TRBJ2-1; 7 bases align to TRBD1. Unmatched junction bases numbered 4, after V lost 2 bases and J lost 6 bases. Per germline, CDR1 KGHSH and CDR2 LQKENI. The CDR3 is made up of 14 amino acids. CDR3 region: CASSPFSGGNEQFF. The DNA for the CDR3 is TGTGCCAGCTCACCATTTTCAGGGGGCAATGAGCAGTTCTTC. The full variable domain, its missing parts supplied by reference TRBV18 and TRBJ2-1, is NAGVMQNPRHLVRRRGQEARLRCSPMKGHSHVYWYRQLPEEGLKFMVYLQKENIIDESGMPKERFSAEFPKEGPSILRIQQVVRGDSAAYFCASSPFSGGNEQFFGPGTRLTVL.

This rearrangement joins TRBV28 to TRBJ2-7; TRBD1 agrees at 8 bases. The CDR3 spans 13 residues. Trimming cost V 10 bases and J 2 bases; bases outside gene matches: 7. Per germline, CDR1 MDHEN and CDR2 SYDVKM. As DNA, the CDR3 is TGTGCCACTCGGGGACAGGCGCCCTACGAGCAGTACTTC. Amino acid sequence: CATRGQAPYEQYF. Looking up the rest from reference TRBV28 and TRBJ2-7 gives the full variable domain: DVKVTQSSRYLVKRTGEKVFLECVQDMDHENMFWYRQDPGLGLRLIYFSYDVKMKEKGDIPEGYSVSREKKERFSLILESASTNQTSMYLCATRGQAPYEQYFGPGTRLTVT.

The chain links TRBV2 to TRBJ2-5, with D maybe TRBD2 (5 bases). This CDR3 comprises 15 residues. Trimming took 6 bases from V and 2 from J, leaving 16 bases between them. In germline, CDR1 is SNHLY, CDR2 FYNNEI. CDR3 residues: CASSARATGQETQYF. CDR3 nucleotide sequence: TGTGCCAGCAGCGCGCGGGCGACGGGGCAAGAGACCCAGTACTTC.

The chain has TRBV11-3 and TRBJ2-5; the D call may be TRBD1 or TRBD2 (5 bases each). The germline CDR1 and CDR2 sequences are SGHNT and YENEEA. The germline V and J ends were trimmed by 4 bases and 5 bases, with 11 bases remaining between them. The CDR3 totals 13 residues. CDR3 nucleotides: TGTGCCAGCAGCTCCTCCAGGGAGGAGACCCAGTACTTC. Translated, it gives CASSSSREETQYF. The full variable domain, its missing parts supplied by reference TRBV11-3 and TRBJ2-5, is EAGVVQSPRYKIIEKKQPVAFWCNPISGHNTLYWYLQNLGQGPELLIRYENEEAVDDSQLPKDRFSAERLKGVDSTLKIQPAELGDSAVYLCASSSSREETQYFGPGTRLLVL.

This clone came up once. Here the CDR3 DNA reads TGTGCCAGCAGCGCTCCGGGACTAGCGGGGTCCGGCGGGCAGTACTTC. This gives the protein CASSAPGLAGSGGQYF. The chain has TRBV7-8 and TRBJ2-7; 13 nucleotides line up with TRBD2. CDR1 and CDR2 (germline): SGHVS, FQNEAQ. The V and J ends lost 5 bases and 9 bases, in that order; junction bases with no gene match: 13. This CDR3 is 16 amino acids long.

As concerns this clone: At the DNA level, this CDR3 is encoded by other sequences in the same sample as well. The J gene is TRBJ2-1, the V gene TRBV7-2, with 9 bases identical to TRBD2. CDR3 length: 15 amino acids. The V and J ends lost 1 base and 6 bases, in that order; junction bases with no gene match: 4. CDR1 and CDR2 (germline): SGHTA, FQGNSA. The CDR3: CASSLGLAGVNEQFF. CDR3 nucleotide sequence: TGTGCCAGCAGCTTAGGTTTAGCGGGAGTCAATGAGCAGTTCTTC. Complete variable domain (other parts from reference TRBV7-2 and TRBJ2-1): GAGVSQSPSNKVTEKGKDVELRCDPISGHTALYWYRQSLGQGLEFLIYFQGNSAPDKSGLPSDRFSAERTGGSVSTLTIQRTQQEDSAVYLCASSLGLAGVNEQFFGPGTRLTVL.